This record looks at one T cell receptor (beta chain) sequence and its context. The Seattle site enrolled patients during active infection and followed them longitudinally. Trimming pared 2 bases from V and 2 bases from J, leaving 6 bases between. The length of the CDR3 is 14 residues. The germline CDR1 and CDR2 sequences are SGHVS and FQNEAQ. Sequencing used immunoSEQ multiplex PCR; TCRdb keeps in-frame clones, though not all of them. The sample records about 310,000 clones, around 90% being singletons. The record originates from a study of blood T cell repertoires in COVID-19. Study summary: Samples of COVID-19 (acute and convalescent) were obtained from the United States, Italy and Spain. T cells, B-cell-depleted T cells, or PBMCs supplied cDNA or gDNA.

The gene calls are TRBV7-8 and TRBJ2-2; D is uncertain. The sample comprised peripheral blood. This TCR was sampled from a woman in her thirties or forties with COVID-19, enrolled during active disease. The CDR3 DNA reads TGTGCCAGCAGCTTACCCTTCAACACCGGGGAGCTGTTTTTT. Translation: CASSLPFNTGELFF.